Shown below are 28 T cell receptor beta chains from a single sample sequenced in a study of blood T cell repertoires in COVID-19. Method: immunoSEQ multiplex PCR; TCRdb's copy keeps in-frame clones and lacks some. The sample contains a few hundred thousand clones, approximately 83% of which appear only once. Sequencing was done on a sample of PBMCs or T cells enriched from blood (not recorded which). These receptor sequences come from a woman in her thirties who had recovered from COVID-19.

The J gene is TRBJ1-1, the V gene TRBV7-2; possibly TRBD1 for D (6 bases). Germline lookup yields CDR1 SGHTA and CDR2 FQGNSA. V shed 1 base and J shed 6 bases, with 9 bases lying between them. The CDR3 has 13 amino acids. The CDR3 region is CASSLVSGAEAFF. The CDR3 DNA is TGTGCCAGCAGCTTAGTGTCAGGGGCTGAAGCTTTCTTT.

This chain links TRBV5-1 with TRBJ1-1; 8 bases agree with TRBD1. Trimming at V came to 4 bases and at J to 3 bases, leaving 5 bases not matched to a gene. Per the germline V gene, CDR1 is SGHRS and CDR2 is YFSETQ. The CDR3 totals 14 residues. The CDR3 loop reads CASSRGQVDTEAFF. As DNA, the CDR3 is TGCGCCAGCAGCAGGGGACAGGTGGACACTGAAGCTTTCTTT.

CDR3: CSASSHRGYATDTQYF. The CDR3 bases are TGCAGTGCTAGTTCCCATAGGGGGTACGCCACAGATACGCAGTATTTT. This chain connects TRBV20-1 to TRBJ2-3; a weak D match, TRBD1 (6 bases). This CDR3 is built from 16 residues. In germline, CDR1 is DFQATT, CDR2 SNEGSKA (reference sequence). The germline V and J ends were trimmed by 3 bases and 2 bases, with 18 bases remaining between them.

This chain connects TRBV2 to TRBJ1-1; possibly TRBD1 for D (6 bases). From germline, CDR1 is SNHLY and CDR2 FYNNEI. V shed 5 bases and J shed 4 bases, with 11 bases lying between them. The CDR3 contains 13 residues. The CDR3 is CASSKAGATEAFF. The DNA for the CDR3 is TGTGCCAGCAGTAAGGCGGGGGCCACTGAAGCTTTCTTT.

The chain uses TRBV11-1 and TRBJ1-2; no clear D gene. Per the germline V gene, CDR1 is SGHAT and CDR2 is FQDESV (reference sequence). The V end lost 5 bases, the J end lost 3 bases, and 10 bases lay between the germline ends. The CDR3 consists of 13 residues. The CDR3 sequence: CASSKRVDYGYTF. The DNA for the CDR3 is TGTGCCAGCAGCAAGAGGGTTGACTATGGCTACACCTTC.

This clone was seen more than once but under ten times. V and J are TRBV3-1 (or the pseudogene TRBV3-2) and TRBJ2-3; D may be TRBD1 (5 bases). V gave up 4 bases and J gave up 0 bases, with 8 bases separating them. CDR1 and CDR2 (germline): LGHDT, YNNKEL (reference sequence). The CDR3 spans 14 residues. The CDR3 nucleotides read TGTGCCAGCAGCCGCAGGGTGAGCACAGATACGCAGTATTTT. Residues: CASSRRVSTDTQYF.

V is TRBV15 and J is TRBJ1-1; the D is unclear. Germline values: CDR1 LNHNV, CDR2 YYDKDF (reference sequence). This CDR3 comprises 13 residues. Trimming took 0 bases from V and 0 from J, leaving 2 bases between them. In DNA, the CDR3 is TGTGCCACCAGCAGAGATATGAACACTGAAGCTTTCTTT. It specifies CATSRDMNTEAFF.

This chain uses TRBV28 with TRBJ1-1; the D gene is possibly TRBD1 (5 bases). The CDR3 has 12 residues. V was shortened by 6 bases and J by 2 bases, with 7 bases between the two germline ends. Germline values: CDR1 MDHEN, CDR2 SYDVKM. This CDR3 reads CASRDTNTEAFF. The CDR3 coding sequence is TGTGCCAGCAGGGACACTAACACTGAAGCTTTCTTT.

J is TRBJ1-4 and V is TRBV12-3 or TRBV12-4; perhaps TRBD1 as D (5 bases). This CDR3 has 13 residues. Trimming left V 6 bases short and J 4 bases short, with 9 bases between. The CDR3 sequence is CASRQVYNEKLFF. The CDR3 region has the DNA TGTGCCAGCAGACAGGTGTATAATGAAAAACTGTTTTTT.

The chain joins TRBV21-1 to TRBJ1-5; the tabulated D call, TRBD1, remains unverified against the DNA. TRBV21-1 is given as a pseudogene. This CDR3 region has 18 residues. The CDR3 here is CASRRKPQGTGLNQPQHF. The DNA of the CDR3 is TGTGCCAGCAGACGCAAACCGCAGGGGACAGGGCTCAATCAGCCCCAGCATTTT.

The rearrangement links TRBV4-2 to TRBJ2-5; tentatively, D is TRBD1 (7 bases). This CDR3 spans 16 amino acids. The germline V and J ends were trimmed by 0 bases and 7 bases, with 18 bases remaining between them. Germline V gene lookup returns CDR1 LGHNA and CDR2 YNFKEQ. The CDR3 loop reads CASSQDFVQQGGTQYF. The CDR3 DNA reads as TGTGCCAGCAGCCAAGATTTCGTACAGCAGGGGGGGACCCAGTACTTC.

The rearrangement joins TRBV4-1 to TRBJ2-3; 9 bases map to TRBD2. The CDR3 runs to 18 residues. Germline V gives CDR1 MGHRA, CDR2 YSYEKL. V trimming: 1 base; J trimming: 0 bases; junction bases outside the gene matches: 8. As DNA, the CDR3 is TGCGCCAGCAGCCAAGTCGGCGGGGGGGGATCTAGCACAGATACGCAGTATTTT. This encodes CASSQVGGGGSSTDTQYF.

This rearrangement joins TRBV28 to TRBJ1-2, with TRBD1 as a possible D gene (6 bases). Trimming removed 3 bases at V and 4 bases at J, with 12 bases between. This CDR3 spans 14 amino acids. Germline V CDR1 and CDR2: MDHEN, SYDVKM. The chain's CDR3 is CASSFSGQRYGYTF. CDR3 nucleotides: TGTGCCAGCAGTTTTTCCGGACAGCGCTATGGCTACACCTTC.

The V gene is TRBV15, the J gene TRBJ2-5; D is possibly TRBD1 (6 bases). The CDR3 totals 13 residues. In germline, CDR1 is LNHNV, CDR2 YYDKDF (reference sequence). V lost 4 bases and J lost 3, with 9 bases in between. CDR3 region: CATSTGVEETQYF. The CDR3 DNA reads TGTGCCACCAGCACAGGGGTTGAAGAGACCCAGTACTTC.

The chain links TRBV28 to TRBJ1-3; D is undetermined. Deletions cut 3 bases from V and 7 bases from J, with 19 bases between. The V gene's germline CDR1 is MDHEN and CDR2 SYDVKM. The CDR3 sequence is 16 residues long. CDR3 DNA sequence: TGTGCCAGCAGTTTTCCGGCGAAGGTGACGGGTAACACCATATATTTT. Translated, it gives CASSFPAKVTGNTIYF.

The table lists this clone with a few counts. The rearrangement links TRBV14 to TRBJ1-4, with D maybe TRBD1 (5 bases). Between the trimmed V and J ends, which lost 0 bases and 7 bases, there was a span of 18 bases. The germline V gene encodes CDR1 SGHDN and CDR2 FVKESK. This CDR3 contains 17 residues. The CDR3 DNA reads as TGTGCCAGCAGCCAAGATCTTGGGGGGTGGGAGGGTGAAAAACTGTTTTTT. Its protein is CASSQDLGGWEGEKLFF.

This chain links TRBV27 with TRBJ2-1, with 11 positions matching TRBD2. The junction had 11 bases not matched to a gene; V was cut back by 6 bases and J by 7 bases. This CDR3 contains 16 residues. Per the germline V gene, CDR1 is MNHEY and CDR2 is SMNVEV (reference sequence). The CDR3 DNA is TGTGCCAGCAGCCCAGAAGCCTTAGCGGGGGGGAATGAGCAGTTCTTC. This gives the protein CASSPEALAGGNEQFF.

This rearrangement joins TRBV2 to TRBJ2-1; 8 positions agree with TRBD2. V was pared by 7 bases and J by 0 bases, with 5 bases of the junction left unmatched. Germline CDR1 SNHLY, CDR2 FYNNEI. The CDR3 consists of 15 residues. Here the CDR3 reads CASTGGASSYNEQFF. In DNA, the CDR3 is TGTGCCAGCACGGGGGGGGCGAGCTCCTACAATGAGCAGTTCTTC.

DNA for the CDR3: TGTGCCAGCAGTTTATCCCCGGGACAGGCGCCAAACTATGGCTACACCTTC. This gives the protein CASSLSPGQAPNYGYTF. This chain links TRBV27 with TRBJ1-2, with 8 bases fitting TRBD1. The V segment lost 0 bases and the J segment 2 bases; nucleotides outside the gene matches: 8. This CDR3 is 17 amino acids long. Germline V lookup: CDR1 MNHEY, CDR2 SMNVEV (reference sequence).

The chain joins TRBV30 to TRBJ2-5, with a possible D match to TRBD1 (6 bases). The germline gives CDR1 GTSNPN, CDR2 SVGIG (reference sequence). The V end was cut by 7 bases, the J end by 4 bases, with 19 bases between. This CDR3 contains 14 residues. CDR3 in amino acids: CALKTGGPGETQYF. The CDR3 DNA is TGTGCCTTGAAGACAGGAGGCCCGGGAGAGACCCAGTACTTC.

The chain couples TRBV29-1 to TRBJ2-3; 10 nucleotides match TRBD2. V shed 4 bases, J shed 2 bases, and the junction held 6 bases outside the gene matches. The CDR3 contains 15 residues. Germline lookup yields CDR1 SQVTM and CDR2 ANQGSEA. The CDR3 protein is CSVAASGRITDTQYF. CDR3 coding DNA: TGCAGCGTTGCAGCTAGCGGGAGAATCACAGATACGCAGTATTTT.

The chain couples TRBV19 to TRBJ2-4; 8 bases agree with TRBD1. Germline trimming cut 5 bases from V and 6 bases from J; bases unmatched to any gene: 6. The CDR3 contains 14 residues. Germline V gene data show CDR1 as LNHDA and CDR2 as SQIVND (reference sequence). CDR3 in amino acids: CASSPIDRGNIQYF. CDR3 nucleotide sequence: TGTGCCAGTAGTCCTATCGACAGGGGAAACATTCAGTACTTC.

The V call is TRBV12-3 or TRBV12-4, the J call TRBJ1-6; D is possibly TRBD1 (6 bases). Between the trimmed V and J ends, which lost 5 bases and 7 bases, there was a span of 9 bases. The CDR3 has 13 residues. CDR3 sequence (DNA): TGTGCCAGCAGTCCGGACAGAAATTCACCCCTCCACTTT. Its protein is CASSPDRNSPLHF.

The chain combines TRBV9 with TRBJ2-2, with TRBD2 identical over 10 bases. CDR3 length: 17 residues. V dropped 4 bases and J dropped 1; count of bases not matched to a gene: 7. Germline CDR1 and CDR2: SGDLS and YYNGEE. The CDR3 DNA follows: TGTGCCAGCAGCCCCCGGGCTAGCGGGAGGAACACCGGGGAGCTGTTTTTT. Its protein product is CASSPRASGRNTGELFF.

The chain carries TRBV19 and TRBJ2-2; 7 bases map to TRBD2. This CDR3 region has 17 residues. Per germline, CDR1 LNHDA and CDR2 SQIVND (reference sequence). The junction had 7 bases not matched to a gene; V was cut back by 0 bases and J by 3 bases. CDR3 sequence reads: CASSIDGFAGDTGELFF. As DNA, the CDR3 is TGTGCCAGTAGTATAGATGGGTTCGCGGGGGACACCGGGGAGCTGTTTTTT.

The chain links TRBV19 to TRBJ1-2, with TRBD1 as a possible D gene (6 bases). V lost 5 bases to trimming and J lost 4 bases, with 14 bases between them. There are 14 residues in the CDR3. Germline V lookup: CDR1 LNHDA, CDR2 SQIVND (reference sequence). CDR3 amino acids: CASSPRQDLYGYTF. The CDR3 DNA reads as TGTGCCAGTAGTCCAAGACAGGACCTCTATGGCTACACCTTC.

V and J are TRBV11-2 and TRBJ2-7; TRBD1 matches 7 bases. Trimming removed 2 bases from V and 3 bases from J; junction bases left unmatched: 4. Germline V CDR1 and CDR2: SGHAT, FQNNGV. The CDR3 runs to 14 residues. The CDR3 region has the DNA TGTGCCAGCAGCTTACTGGGACAGCACTACGAGCAGTACTTC. It yields the protein CASSLLGQHYEQYF.

This rearrangement joins TRBV7-2 to TRBJ2-7; maybe TRBD1 (6 bases). V lost 3 bases to trimming and J lost 3 bases, with 9 bases between them. The germline V gene encodes CDR1 SGHTA and CDR2 FQGNSA. The CDR3 contains 13 residues. The CDR3 spells CASSLNRDYEQYF. The CDR3 bases are TGTGCCAGCAGCTTGAACAGGGACTACGAGCAGTACTTC.